This T cell receptor (beta chain) appears in the sequencing data of a study of OX40 agonist ivuxolimab in advanced cancers. Across the study: Three patients, one with hepatocellular carcinoma and two with cutaneous melanoma, responded partially.

Study results and limitations: Dosing at 0.1 to 3.0 mg/kg was accompanied by clonal expansion of CD4+ and CD8+ blood T cells by week 6. Relative to CD4+, CD8+ T cells held more expanded clones on average.

Concerning this clone: What it recognizes is unknown. This sample includes further DNA sequences coding for the same CDR3.

The table came from immunoSEQ multiplex PCR; TCRdb's copy has only in-frame clones and leaves some out. The table includes more than 85,000 clones, roughly nine tenths detected once. This CDR3 has 15 residues. Germline loops: CDR1 SGDLS, CDR2 YYNGEE. V lost 0 bases and J 0 bases, leaving 8 bases between the germline ends. Enrollment shut out patients with autoimmune disease history or systemic immunosuppression. This receptor was obtained from an adult with an advanced solid tumor such as melanoma, head and neck, liver or kidney cancer. The sequenced sample was CD4+ or CD8+ T cells sorted from blood, obtained in a trial of the OX40 agonist ivuxolimab. The chain uses TRBV9 and TRBJ2-3; D unclear. The CDR3 DNA reads as TGTGCCAGCAGCGTAGGCACTACTAGCACAGATACGCAGTATTTT. The encoded protein is CASSVGTTSTDTQYF.